The clone carrying this TCR beta chain came up many times. Its target is not known. This CDR3 spans 17 amino acids. The germline V gene encodes CDR1 SQVTM and CDR2 ANQGSEA. Trimming took off 5 bases at V and 2 bases at J, with 25 bases between the two ends. By 5'RACE with 10-nucleotide random UMIs, the cDNA was made. TCRdb recomputed calls from the 5' RACE reads with MiXCR, one row per CDR3 protein. The sample holds about 15,000 distinct CDR3 sequences, roughly 3% seen once. This specimen belongs to a study of neurological immune-mediated disorders. Study findings and constraints: None of the CDR3 amino acid sequences of expanded clones were shared across subjects, and this suggested private repertoires in all groups.

The sample was CD8+ T cells from blood. This receptor was obtained from a woman aged 40 to 49 in good health. The rearrangement joins TRBV29-1 to TRBJ2-7; unclear D gene. Here the CDR3 DNA reads TGCAGCGTTTTGCGGACCGCGTCTTTTCTTGGGGCCTACGAGCAGTACTTC. Translated, it gives CSVLRTASFLGAYEQYF.